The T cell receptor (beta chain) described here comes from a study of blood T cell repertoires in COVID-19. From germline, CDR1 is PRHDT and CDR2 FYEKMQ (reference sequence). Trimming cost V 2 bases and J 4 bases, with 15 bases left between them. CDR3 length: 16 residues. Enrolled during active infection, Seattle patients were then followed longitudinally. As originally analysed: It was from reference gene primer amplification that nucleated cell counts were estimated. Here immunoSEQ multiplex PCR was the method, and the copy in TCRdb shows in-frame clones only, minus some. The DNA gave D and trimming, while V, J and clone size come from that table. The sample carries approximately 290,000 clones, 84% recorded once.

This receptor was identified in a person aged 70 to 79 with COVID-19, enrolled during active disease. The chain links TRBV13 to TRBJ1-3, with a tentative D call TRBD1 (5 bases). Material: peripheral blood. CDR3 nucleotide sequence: TGTGCCAGCAGCTTAAGTCTTTCAGGGCCCGGAAACACCATATATTTT. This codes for CASSLSLSGPGNTIYF.